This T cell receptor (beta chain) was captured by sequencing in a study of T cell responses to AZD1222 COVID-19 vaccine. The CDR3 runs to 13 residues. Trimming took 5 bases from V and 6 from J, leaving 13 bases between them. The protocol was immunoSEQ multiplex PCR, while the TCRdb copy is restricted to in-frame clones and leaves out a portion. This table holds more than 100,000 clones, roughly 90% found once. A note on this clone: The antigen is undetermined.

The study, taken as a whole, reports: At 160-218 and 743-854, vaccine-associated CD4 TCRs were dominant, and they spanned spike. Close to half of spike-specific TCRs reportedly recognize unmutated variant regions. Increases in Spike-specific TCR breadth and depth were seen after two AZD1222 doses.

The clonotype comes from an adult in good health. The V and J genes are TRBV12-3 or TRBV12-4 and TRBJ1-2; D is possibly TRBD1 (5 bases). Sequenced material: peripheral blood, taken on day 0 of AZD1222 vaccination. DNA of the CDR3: TGTGCCAGCAGTGGGGGGAGGGGCGATGGCTACACCTTC. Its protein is CASSGGRGDGYTF.